The present entry profiles one T cell receptor (beta chain) with its context. Relative to the germline gene, one junction end is altered; a read error may explain this. The record originates from a study of cytomegalovirus exposure and HLA in healthy donors. Primers: 60 Vbeta forward and 13 Jbeta reverse. Libraries were prepared by immunoSEQ multiplex PCR; TCRdb keeps only in-frame clonotypes and omits some of them. This repertoire shows about 150,000 clones, roughly 83% found once; its top ten account for over 1.5%. Germline assignment: CDR1 SGHNT and CDR2 YENEEA. The CDR3 loop spans 16 amino acids. The chain is built from TRBV11-3 and TRBJ2-6; tentative D call: TRBD1 (5 bases). This TCR derives from a woman aged 18-29 years in good health and CMV-seronegative. Sequencing was done on a sample of PBMCs. The CDR3 protein is CASSLLGVAGANGLTF. In DNA form, the CDR3 reads TGTGCCAGCAGCTTATTAGGTGTAGCTGGGGCCAACGGCCTGACTTTC. Full variable domain (missing parts from reference TRBV11-3 and TRBJ2-6): EAGVVQSPRYKIIEKKQPVAFWCNPISGHNTLYWYLQNLGQGPELLIRYENEEAVDDSQLPKDRFSAERLKGVDSTLKIQPAELGDSAVYLCASSLLGVAGANGLTFGAGSRLTVL.